This T cell receptor beta chain stems from a study of blood T cell repertoires in COVID-19 (dated by TCRdb to 2018 to 2020). Regarding the research as a whole: Samples from collaborators originated in the United States, Italy and Spain and spanned both the acute and convalescent phases of COVID-19. The material from the prospective study consisted of cDNA or gDNA derived from T cells, B-cell-depleted T cells, or PBMCs. Subjects who had been exposed to COVID-19, were actively infected with it, or had recovered from it provided the deeply sampled blood TCRbeta repertoires that made up the dataset. The repertoires were released in a freely available public database intended as a resource for research on the immune response to SARS-CoV-2. The samples were drawn from the first 160 participants of the ongoing ImmuneRACE study and from 1,254 subjects provided by 6 global collaborators. Nearly every sample came with metadata listing a de-identified subject ID, COVID-19 status, age in years and sex. Where available, HLA class I and class II types were obtained from metadata supplied by the sample provider rather than from assay-based typing. Beyond this particular receptor, the publication reports: Clinical and demographic metadata were provided uncurated, with the amount varying by source and participant.

Collaborating institutions collected whole blood in K2EDTA tubes following their own protocols. For TCRbeta analysis, collaborator samples were shipped as frozen whole blood, as isolated PBMCs, or as DNA extracted from either sample type. TCRbeta CDR3 regions were amplified from genomic DNA by means of the immunoSEQ Assay, a bias-controlled multiplex PCR. The authors' pipeline ran thus. The number of nucleated cells in each sample was estimated from the amplification of reference gene primers within the assay. To quantify the absolute abundance of each unique TCRbeta CDR3 rearrangement, sequence reads were collapsed and filtered. For each sample, productive Simpson clonality was calculated as the square root of Simpson's diversity index over productive rearrangements. In TCRdb, the immuneACCESS table is reduced to in-frame sequences with V and J assigned. These tables do not hold every clone; where another copy was compared, an unresolved V gene accounts for under half, and the others remain unexplained. For V, J and clone size, that table is used; D and trimming come from the DNA. The sample table contains approximately 89,000 clones; only one count was recorded for about 82% of them. Approximately 12% of the sample is taken by the ten largest.

The germline V gene specifies SQVTM as CDR1 and ANQGSEA as CDR2. V loses 6 bases, J loses 4 bases, and the germline ends lie 19 bases apart. Counted from cysteine to phenylalanine, this CDR3 has 15 amino acids. Just the 45-base CDR3 DNA is kept, in frame starting at base 1. Regarding this clone: This clone's antigen is unknown. No much larger clone is present one base from it, and per-base qualities are unavailable.

This sequence was found in an older woman with active or convalescent COVID-19. Sequences were obtained from peripheral blood. The rearrangement joined TRBV29-1 to TRBJ1-3, with the D gene uncertain. The DNA is as follows: TGCAGCGTAGAGAACCCTAACACAGTGGGAAACACCATATATTTT. Translated, this is CSVENPNTVGNTIYF.